Following are 29 T cell receptor beta chains from one sample sequenced in a study of control samples from healthy donors and cancer patients. Sequencing used immunoSEQ multiplex PCR; TCRdb keeps in-frame clones, though not all of them. This table holds around 250,000 clones, more than 65% found once. The sequencing input was PBMCs. These receptors all come from an older woman with lung cancer.

The chain uses TRBV6-2 or TRBV6-3 and TRBJ1-2, with D possibly being TRBD1 (5 bases). Trimming shortened V by 5 bases and J by 2 bases, and 12 bases separated the two germline ends. This CDR3 spans 14 amino acids. CDR1 and CDR2 from the germline V gene are MNHEY and SVGEGT. The CDR3 DNA reads TGTGCCAGCAGTACCTCCAGGGAAAACTATGGCTACACCTTC. It translates to CASSTSRENYGYTF.

This chain connects TRBV9 to TRBJ1-6; D is perhaps TRBD1 (5 bases). The CDR3 is 20 residues long. Per germline, CDR1 SGDLS and CDR2 YYNGEE. V shed 0 bases and J shed 7 bases, with 26 bases lying between them. CDR3 residues: CASSVEPVGHLLLKNSPLHF. DNA for the CDR3: TGTGCCAGCAGCGTAGAACCGGTGGGGCACCTACTACTAAAGAATTCACCCCTCCACTTT.

This chain links TRBV7-8 with TRBJ2-3, with D tentatively TRBD1 (5 bases). The CDR3 contains 14 residues. CDR1 is SGHVS and CDR2 is FQNEAQ in the germline V gene. V was shortened by 5 bases and J by 4 bases, with 13 bases between the two germline ends. CDR3 residues: CASSPSRGADTQYF. The CDR3 DNA is TGTGCCAGCAGCCCCTCTAGGGGCGCAGATACGCAGTATTTT. Variable domain in full (rest from reference TRBV7-8 and TRBJ2-3): GAGVSQSPRYKVAKRGQDVALRCDPISGHVSLFWYQQALGQGPEFLTYFQNEAQLDKSGLPSDRFFAERPEGSVSTLKIQRTQQEDSAVYLCASSPSRGADTQYFGPGTRLTVL.

The genes are TRBV3-1 (or the pseudogene TRBV3-2) and TRBJ1-1; D is unresolved. Trimming took off 0 bases at V and 9 bases at J, with 8 bases between the two ends. This CDR3 is built from 12 residues. The V gene's germline CDR1 is LGHDT and CDR2 YNNKEL (reference sequence). CDR3 amino acids: CASSQEGRKAFF. The CDR3 region has the DNA TGTGCCAGCAGCCAAGAGGGCCGGAAAGCTTTCTTT.

Of note for this clone: At the DNA level, this CDR3 is encoded by other sequences in the same sample as well. The V and J genes are TRBV5-1 and TRBJ1-2; the match to TRBD1 covers 8 bases. V dropped 4 bases and J dropped 6; count of bases not matched to a gene: 5. This CDR3 has 13 amino acids. Germline assignment: CDR1 SGHRS and CDR2 YFSETQ. This chain's CDR3 is CASSLGQGDGYTF. CDR3 in DNA: TGCGCCAGCAGCCTAGGACAGGGAGATGGCTACACCTTC.

This rearrangement joins TRBV6-5 to TRBJ2-5; a possible D gene is TRBD2 (7 bases). The CDR3 sequence is 15 residues long. V dropped 8 bases and J dropped 4 bases, with 20 bases sitting between them. The germline V gene encodes CDR1 MNHEY and CDR2 SVGAGI. As DNA, the CDR3 is TGTGCCAGCCGACCTTGGGGGGGGGCGGGAGAGACCCAGTACTTC. It specifies CASRPWGGAGETQYF.

The chain joins TRBV7-8 to TRBJ2-1; 10 bases are a match to TRBD2. This CDR3 spans 15 amino acids. V lost 6 bases, J lost 5 bases, and 7 bases stayed unmatched. The germline gives CDR1 SGHVS, CDR2 FQNEAQ. The CDR3, as DNA: TGTGCCAGCAGGCCAAGCGGGGGGGCAGACAATGAGCAGTTCTTC. Translation: CASRPSGGADNEQFF.

The chain is built from TRBV28 and TRBJ2-7; D unresolved. The CDR3 extends over 15 amino acids. Germline V gene lookup returns CDR1 MDHEN and CDR2 SYDVKM. Trimming removed 8 bases at V and 1 base at J, with 18 bases between. The CDR3 spells CASSPVSTYSYEQYF. Written as DNA, the CDR3 is TGTGCCAGCTCTCCTGTATCTACCTATTCCTACGAGCAGTACTTC.

The chain employs TRBV5-1 and TRBJ2-1; D is ambiguous. CDR3 size: 14 residues. V shed 5 bases and J shed 0 bases, with 9 bases lying between them. Looked up from germline, CDR1 is SGHRS and CDR2 is YFSETQ. CDR3 in DNA: TGCGCCAGCAGATCCCTGAGCTCCTACAATGAGCAGTTCTTC. This encodes CASRSLSSYNEQFF. Looking up the rest from reference TRBV5-1 and TRBJ2-1 gives the full variable domain: KAGVTQTPRYLIKTRGQQVTLSCSPISGHRSVSWYQQTPGQGLQFLFEYFSETQRNKGNFPGRFSGRQFSNSRSEMNVSTLELGDSALYLCASRSLSSYNEQFFGPGTRLTVL.

The chain couples TRBV18 to TRBJ2-3; 11 bases map to TRBD2. Germline CDR1 is KGHSH and CDR2 is LQKENI. Trimming cost V 3 bases and J 4 bases; bases outside gene matches: 9. The CDR3 is made up of 17 amino acids. The CDR3 DNA reads as TGTGCCAGCTCACCCCTCTCGGGACTAGCGGCCCCAGATACGCAGTATTTT. Residues: CASSPLSGLAAPDTQYF.

V usage is TRBV5-1 and J usage is TRBJ1-4, with D unresolved. Per the germline V gene, CDR1 is SGHRS and CDR2 is YFSETQ. Trimming shortened V by 2 bases and J by 3 bases, and 14 bases separated the two germline ends. CDR3 length: 16 amino acids. CDR3 residues: CASSLSGGGANEKLFF. CDR3 in DNA: TGCGCCAGCAGCTTAAGTGGTGGTGGTGCTAATGAAAAACTGTTTTTT.

V usage is TRBV5-1 and J usage is TRBJ2-5, with 10 bases lining up with TRBD2. The germline V gene has CDR1 SGHRS and CDR2 YFSETQ. J was trimmed by 5 bases and V by 0 bases; bases with no gene match: 7. CDR3 length equals 16 residues. The CDR3 is CASSLGVAGGLETQYF. The CDR3 region has the DNA TGCGCCAGCAGCTTGGGGGTAGCGGGAGGTCTGGAGACCCAGTACTTC.

This sequence joins TRBV5-1 and TRBJ2-7; weak D call: TRBD2 (6 bases). The V gene lost 4 bases and the J gene lost 0 bases, with 14 bases spanning the gap. CDR1 and CDR2 from the germline V gene are SGHRS and YFSETQ. The CDR3 contains 15 residues. The CDR3 sequence: CASSRGTESSYEQYF. In nucleotides, the CDR3 is TGCGCCAGCAGCCGCGGGACCGAAAGCTCCTACGAGCAGTACTTC.

This clone came up once. The rearrangement joins TRBV9 to TRBJ1-2, with 8 bases aligning to TRBD1. Germline V gives CDR1 SGDLS, CDR2 YYNGEE. This CDR3 region has 18 residues. Unmatched junction bases numbered 13, after V lost 0 bases and J lost 3 bases. CDR3 in DNA: TGTGCCAGCAGCGTAGTCCCGGCAAGATCACAGGGGGACTATGGCTACACCTTC. Amino acids: CASSVVPARSQGDYGYTF.

V and J are TRBV2 and TRBJ2-3; 11 bases line up with TRBD1. The CDR3 loop spans 14 amino acids. With 6 bases clipped from V and 5 bases from J, the junction kept 4 bases outside the gene matches. In germline, CDR1 is SNHLY, CDR2 FYNNEI. The CDR3 DNA reads TGTGCCAGCAGCCCGGGACAGGGGGAAGATACGCAGTATTTT. This encodes CASSPGQGEDTQYF.

The chain joins TRBV7-2 to TRBJ2-7; D possibly corresponds to TRBD1 (7 bases). The CDR3 has 14 residues. The V and J ends lost 3 bases and 6 bases respectively, with 15 bases between them. The germline V gene has CDR1 SGHTA and CDR2 FQGNSA. The CDR3 loop is CASSLRGDRGEQYF. The CDR3, as DNA: TGTGCCAGCAGCTTGAGGGGGGACAGAGGCGAGCAGTACTTC.

The chain recombines TRBV5-4 with TRBJ1-3, with a tentative D call TRBD1 (6 bases). This CDR3 spans 14 amino acids. V was cut by 1 base and J by 3 bases, with 8 bases left in between. Germline CDR1 and CDR2: SGHNT and YYREEE (reference sequence). The CDR3: CASSLTGFGNTIYF. DNA of the CDR3: TGTGCCAGCAGCTTGACAGGGTTTGGAAACACCATATATTTT.

The chain uses TRBV3-1 (or the pseudogene TRBV3-2) and TRBJ1-6, with 7 bases that match TRBD1. The CDR3 loop spans 14 amino acids. Germline V gene sequence: CDR1 LGHDT, CDR2 YNNKEL (reference sequence). The ends lost 3 bases at V and 5 bases at J; junction bases unmatched: 1. The CDR3 spells CASSQGQHNSPLHF. CDR3 sequence (DNA): TGTGCCAGCAGCCAGGGACAGCATAATTCACCCCTCCACTTT.

Regarding this clone: One end of the junction fails to match germline, which may point to a read error. The V call is TRBV10-3, the J call TRBJ2-5, with a possible D match to TRBD2 (6 bases). CDR1 and CDR2 (germline): ENHRY, SYGVKD. The length of the CDR3 is 11 residues. CDR3 region: CAMGLGEAQYF. The CDR3 DNA is TGTGCCATGGGACTGGGAGAGGCCCAGTACTTC.

The J gene is TRBJ2-1, the V gene TRBV4-1, with 9 positions matching TRBD2. Losses at the gene ends were 5 bases for V and 0 bases for J; bases not matched to a gene: 5. Per the germline V gene, CDR1 is MGHRA and CDR2 is YSYEKL. CDR3 size: 16 residues. This CDR3 is CASSSIAGDSYNEQFF. Here the CDR3 DNA reads TGCGCCAGCAGCTCCATAGCGGGGGACTCCTACAATGAGCAGTTCTTC.

The chain links TRBV3-1 (or the pseudogene TRBV3-2) to TRBJ1-2; D uncertain. CDR3 length equals 13 residues. V lost 5 bases and J 6 bases, leaving 13 bases between the germline ends. The germline gives CDR1 LGHDT, CDR2 YNNKEL (reference sequence). The CDR3 DNA reads TGTGCCAGCAGCTCCCGGGTAGTAAATGGCTACACCTTC. This translates into CASSSRVVNGYTF.

V and J are TRBV4-1 and TRBJ2-6; D not resolved. The CDR3 totals 18 residues. V lost 5 bases and J 0 bases, leaving 17 bases between the germline ends. The germline CDR1 and CDR2 sequences are MGHRA and YSYEKL. The CDR3 spells CASSALGFGPSGANVLTF. In DNA form, the CDR3 reads TGCGCCAGCAGCGCCCTAGGATTCGGTCCCTCTGGGGCCAACGTCCTGACTTTC.

This clone was detected only once. The chain employs TRBV15 and TRBJ1-4; unclear D gene. The CDR3 loop spans 15 amino acids. Between the trimmed V and J ends, which lost 1 base and 0 bases, there was a span of 6 bases. Germline assignment: CDR1 LNHNV and CDR2 YYDKDF (reference sequence). The CDR3 region has the DNA TGTGCCACCAGCAGAGGTGGGACAACTAATGAAAAACTGTTTTTT. It yields the protein CATSRGGTTNEKLFF.

The V and J genes are TRBV5-6 and TRBJ2-5; possible D gene TRBD1, 6 bases. The CDR3 runs to 16 residues. CDR1 SGHDT and CDR2 YYEEEE come from the germline V gene. The V and J ends lost 2 bases and 5 bases respectively, with 19 bases between them. Written as DNA, the CDR3 is TGTGCCAGCAGCTTAAGAGCGAGGGGGTCCGGGGAGACCCAGTACTTC. Translated: CASSLRARGSGETQYF.

The rearrangement links TRBV10-2 to TRBJ2-5, with D unclear. Per the germline V gene, CDR1 is WSHSY and CDR2 is SAAADI. With 8 bases removed from V and 5 bases from J, the gap between germline ends came to 12 bases. The CDR3 runs to 12 residues. The CDR3 DNA reads TGCGCCAGCGGGGAAAGAAGGGAGACCCAGTACTTC. Translated: CASGERRETQYF.

The J gene is TRBJ2-5, the V gene TRBV9; 14 bases map to TRBD2. Germline CDR1 SGDLS, CDR2 YYNGEE. The V gene end was trimmed by 6 bases and the J gene end by 5 bases; junction bases not matched to a gene: 12. The CDR3 consists of 17 residues. The CDR3 DNA follows: TGTGCCAGCAACACCGGGACTAGCGGGGGAGGTCTGGAGACCCAGTACTTC. Translated, it gives CASNTGTSGGGLETQYF.

The V and J genes are TRBV18 and TRBJ2-5, with TRBD2 matching 10 bases. J gave up 4 bases and V 1 base, and 3 bases lay outside the gene matches. The length of the CDR3 is 15 residues. CDR1 is KGHSH, CDR2 LQKENI, per germline. The CDR3 nucleotides are TGTGCCAGCTCACCACGGGCTAGCGGGAGAGAGACCCAGTACTTC. Its protein is CASSPRASGRETQYF.

This rearrangement joins TRBV28 to TRBJ1-2; the match to TRBD1 covers 7 bases. Germline assignment: CDR1 MDHEN and CDR2 SYDVKM. Losses at the gene ends were 10 bases for V and 0 bases for J; bases not matched to a gene: 8. The CDR3 consists of 14 residues. This CDR3 is CAIQTGTTNYGYTF. The CDR3 bases are TGTGCCATCCAGACAGGGACTACTAACTATGGCTACACCTTC.

The rearrangement links TRBV7-8 to TRBJ2-7; D tentatively fits TRBD1 or TRBD2 (5 bases each). The CDR3 consists of 15 residues. V lost 5 bases and J 2 bases, leaving 16 bases between the germline ends. Looked up from germline, CDR1 is SGHVS and CDR2 is FQNEAQ. The CDR3 nucleotides are TGTGCCAGCAGCCCCCCAGGGAGTTCTACCTACGAGCAGTACTTC. Translating gives CASSPPGSSTYEQYF.